Listed below are T cell receptor beta chains from one sample, sequenced in a study of cytomegalovirus exposure and HLA in healthy donors. Data came from immunoSEQ multiplex PCR; TCRdb stores just in-frame clones and leaves some out. This sample has roughly 62,000 clones, with 90% to 95% found just once. The sample taken for sequencing was PBMCs. The receptors derive from a young woman in good health and CMV-seronegative. Both conserved end residues are part of each CDR3. Fields, in order: D gene, clone size, V gene, J gene, CDR3 protein, CDR3 DNA. D genes are given only for firm matches. Rows give clone size only sometimes, using once, few, many, or a class for an expanded clone.

D gene: NA; clone size: NA; V gene: TRBV13; J gene: TRBJ2-6; CDR3 protein: CASSIYGSGANVLTF; CDR3 DNA: TGTGCCAGCAGCATCTACGGGTCTGGGGCCAACGTCCTGACTTTC
D gene: TRBD1; clone size: NA; V gene: TRBV7-9; J gene: TRBJ2-7; CDR3 protein: CASPRTGQGYEQYF; CDR3 DNA: TGTGCCAGCCCCCGCACGGGACAGGGCTACGAGCAGTACTTC
D gene: NA; clone size: NA; V gene: TRBV19; J gene: TRBJ2-3; CDR3 protein: CASSIEGGDTQYF; CDR3 DNA: TGTGCCAGTAGTATAGAGGGGGGAGATACGCAGTATTTT
D gene: NA; clone size: NA; V gene: TRBV7-9; J gene: TRBJ1-1; CDR3 protein: CAGVGGTNTEAFF; CDR3 DNA: TGTGCCGGGGTCGGGGGAACGAACACTGAAGCTTTCTTT
D gene: NA; clone size: once; V gene: TRBV7-8; J gene: TRBJ1-1; CDR3 protein: CASSFGRNTEAFF; CDR3 DNA: TGTGCCAGCAGCTTTGGCCGAAACACTGAAGCTTTCTTT
D gene: NA; clone size: NA; V gene: TRBV27; J gene: TRBJ1-1; CDR3 protein: CASSGSREAFF; CDR3 DNA: TGTGCCAGCAGTGGGAGCAGGGAAGCTTTCTTT
D gene: TRBD1; clone size: NA; V gene: TRBV28; J gene: TRBJ1-2; CDR3 protein: CASRTGTGSNYGYTF; CDR3 DNA: TGTGCCAGCAGAACCGGGACAGGGAGCAACTATGGCTACACCTTC
D gene: TRBD2; clone size: NA; V gene: TRBV6-5; J gene: TRBJ2-1; CDR3 protein: CASFPGAGAYNEQFF; CDR3 DNA: TGTGCCAGCTTCCCCGGAGCGGGAGCCTACAATGAGCAGTTCTTC
D gene: TRBD1; clone size: NA; V gene: TRBV29-1; J gene: TRBJ1-2; CDR3 protein: CSVERGRVRGYTF; CDR3 DNA: TGCAGCGTTGAAAGGGGGCGCGTGAGGGGCTACACCTTC
D gene: TRBD1; clone size: once; V gene: TRBV4-2; J gene: TRBJ2-7; CDR3 protein: CASSQATGAYEQYF; CDR3 DNA: TGTGCCAGCAGCCAAGCAACAGGGGCGTACGAGCAGTACTTC
D gene: TRBD2; clone size: NA; V gene: TRBV7-8; J gene: TRBJ2-7; CDR3 protein: CASSPLAGDYEQYF; CDR3 DNA: TGTGCCAGCAGCCCATTAGCGGGGGACTACGAGCAGTACTTC
D gene: TRBD1; clone size: NA; V gene: TRBV6-1; J gene: TRBJ1-2; CDR3 protein: CASSVGQKTYGYTF; CDR3 DNA: TGTGCCAGCAGTGTGGGACAGAAGACATATGGCTACACCTTC
D gene: NA; clone size: NA; V gene: TRBV25-1; J gene: TRBJ1-5; CDR3 protein: CASSWTDSNQPQHF; CDR3 DNA: TGTGCCAGCAGTTGGACAGATAGCAATCAGCCCCAGCATTTT
D gene: TRBD2; clone size: NA; V gene: TRBV9; J gene: TRBJ2-2; CDR3 protein: CASSAGAGGPLGGELFF; CDR3 DNA: TGTGCCAGCAGCGCGGGTGCGGGAGGGCCCCTCGGCGGGGAGCTGTTTTTT
D gene: NA; clone size: NA; V gene: TRBV6-5; J gene: TRBJ2-7; CDR3 protein: CASSGLGGETEQYF; CDR3 DNA: TGTGCCAGCAGTGGCCTCGGGGGAGAAACGGAACAGTACTTC
D gene: NA; clone size: NA; V gene: TRBV30; J gene: TRBJ2-3; CDR3 protein: CAWSYIPDTQYF; CDR3 DNA: TGTGCCTGGAGCTATATTCCAGATACGCAGTATTTT
D gene: TRBD1; clone size: NA; V gene: TRBV7-6; J gene: TRBJ2-3; CDR3 protein: CASRVPPGQEDTDTQYF; CDR3 DNA: TGTGCCAGCAGAGTACCACCGGGACAGGAGGACACAGATACGCAGTATTTT
D gene: NA; clone size: NA; V gene: TRBV5-4; J gene: TRBJ2-1; CDR3 protein: CASSPAGSSSYNEQFF; CDR3 DNA: TGTGCCAGCAGCCCGGCGGGGTCTAGCTCCTACAATGAGCAGTTCTTC
D gene: TRBD2; clone size: NA; V gene: TRBV9; J gene: TRBJ2-7; CDR3 protein: CASSTQTGTSVYEQYF; CDR3 DNA: TGTGCCAGCAGCACCCAGACGGGGACTAGTGTCTACGAGCAGTACTTC
D gene: TRBD1; clone size: NA; V gene: TRBV5-5; J gene: TRBJ2-7; CDR3 protein: CASSWTGAEQYF; CDR3 DNA: TGTGCCAGCAGCTGGACAGGGGCCGAGCAGTACTTC
D gene: NA; clone size: once; V gene: TRBV2; J gene: TRBJ2-2; CDR3 protein: CASTVAGAVGGELFF; CDR3 DNA: TGTGCCAGCACCGTCGCGGGGGCCGTCGGCGGGGAGCTGTTTTTT
D gene: NA; clone size: NA; V gene: TRBV7-9; J gene: TRBJ1-1; CDR3 protein: CASSWLGGGDTEAFF; CDR3 DNA: TGTGCCAGCAGCTGGTTGGGGGGTGGGGACACTGAAGCTTTCTTT
D gene: NA; clone size: once; V gene: TRBV7-9; J gene: TRBJ2-1; CDR3 protein: CASSLGADFYNEQFF; CDR3 DNA: TGTGCCAGCAGCTTAGGAGCGGACTTTTACAATGAGCAGTTCTTC
D gene: NA; clone size: NA; V gene: TRBV7-9; J gene: TRBJ2-1; CDR3 protein: CASSLGPEGPFF; CDR3 DNA: TGTGCCAGCAGCTTAGGGCCGGAGGGTCCGTTCTTC
D gene: TRBD2; clone size: NA; V gene: TRBV6-8; J gene: TRBJ2-7; CDR3 protein: CASSNAGLAGAWYEQYF; CDR3 DNA: TGTGCCAGCAGTAATGCGGGACTAGCGGGAGCTTGGTACGAGCAGTACTTC
D gene: TRBD2; clone size: NA; V gene: TRBV7-3; J gene: TRBJ2-1; CDR3 protein: CASSLEGTSDYEQFF; CDR3 DNA: TGTGCCAGCAGCTTAGAGGGGACTAGCGACTATGAGCAGTTCTTC
D gene: NA; clone size: NA; V gene: TRBV4-2; J gene: TRBJ2-1; CDR3 protein: CASSQVDGSADEQFF; CDR3 DNA: TGTGCCAGCAGCCAAGTGGACGGGAGTGCGGATGAGCAGTTCTTC
D gene: NA; clone size: NA; V gene: TRBV28; J gene: TRBJ1-2; CDR3 protein: CASSPPTQTLGYTF; CDR3 DNA: TGTGCCAGCAGTCCTCCGACACAAACGCTTGGCTACACCTTC
D gene: TRBD1; clone size: NA; V gene: TRBV9; J gene: TRBJ2-3; CDR3 protein: CASSGARGRNTDTQYF; CDR3 DNA: TGTGCCAGCAGCGGCGCAAGGGGGCGGAACACAGATACGCAGTATTTT
D gene: NA; clone size: NA; V gene: TRBV11-2; J gene: TRBJ2-6; CDR3 protein: CASSLGPGTGGANVLTF; CDR3 DNA: TGTGCCAGCAGCTTAGGTCCAGGAACGGGGGGGGCCAACGTCCTGACTTTC
D gene: TRBD2; clone size: NA; V gene: TRBV7-3; J gene: TRBJ2-2; CDR3 protein: CASSLGLAGVAGELFF; CDR3 DNA: TGTGCCAGCAGCCTGGGACTAGCGGGAGTAGCCGGGGAGCTGTTTTTT
D gene: NA; clone size: NA; V gene: TRBV4-2; J gene: TRBJ1-2; CDR3 protein: CASSQDSPGVSGYTF; CDR3 DNA: TGTGCCAGCAGCCAAGATTCGCCAGGTGTATCTGGCTACACCTTC
D gene: NA; clone size: NA; V gene: TRBV7-9; J gene: TRBJ2-1; CDR3 protein: CASNRAGTSYNEQFF; CDR3 DNA: TGTGCCAGCAACCGTGCAGGCACCTCCTACAATGAGCAGTTCTTC
D gene: NA; clone size: NA; V gene: TRBV16; J gene: TRBJ2-7; CDR3 protein: CASSPSNISEQYF; CDR3 DNA: TGTGCCAGCAGCCCTAGTAATATCAGCGAGCAGTACTTC
D gene: NA; clone size: NA; V gene: TRBV4-1; J gene: TRBJ1-5; CDR3 protein: CASSQSTAETRNQPQHF; CDR3 DNA: TGCGCCAGCAGCCAGTCTACAGCAGAGACAAGGAATCAGCCCCAGCATTTT
D gene: TRBD1; clone size: NA; V gene: TRBV19; J gene: TRBJ2-1; CDR3 protein: CASSVVRTGVHEQFF; CDR3 DNA: TGTGCCAGTAGTGTAGTTAGGACAGGGGTACATGAGCAGTTCTTC
D gene: TRBD2; clone size: NA; V gene: TRBV7-9; J gene: TRBJ2-1; CDR3 protein: CASSDGTSGHSYNEQFF; CDR3 DNA: TGTGCCAGCAGCGACGGGACTAGCGGGCACTCCTACAATGAGCAGTTCTTC
D gene: TRBD2; clone size: NA; V gene: TRBV5-1; J gene: TRBJ2-3; CDR3 protein: CASSFAGDRPTDTQYF; CDR3 DNA: TGCGCCAGCAGCTTTGCGGGAGACAGACCCACAGATACGCAGTATTTT
D gene: TRBD1; clone size: NA; V gene: TRBV19; J gene: TRBJ1-3; CDR3 protein: CASIDRDSGNTIYF; CDR3 DNA: TGTGCCAGTATTGACAGGGATTCTGGAAACACCATATATTTT
D gene: NA; clone size: once; V gene: TRBV7-7; J gene: TRBJ2-6; CDR3 protein: CASSPSTDSSVLTF; CDR3 DNA: TGTGCCAGCAGCCCTTCGACAGATTCGTCAGTCCTGACTTTC
D gene: TRBD2; clone size: NA; V gene: TRBV10-2; J gene: TRBJ2-1; CDR3 protein: CASQGTSGTNEQFF; CDR3 DNA: TGCGCCAGCCAAGGGACTAGCGGGACCAATGAGCAGTTCTTC
D gene: NA; clone size: NA; V gene: TRBV9; J gene: TRBJ2-5; CDR3 protein: CASSARTDQETQYF; CDR3 DNA: TGTGCCAGCAGCGCCCGGACAGACCAAGAGACCCAGTACTTC
D gene: NA; clone size: NA; V gene: TRBV4-2; J gene: TRBJ2-7; CDR3 protein: CASSQAPGTLTYEQYF; CDR3 DNA: TGTGCCAGCAGCCAAGCCCCCGGGACACTTACCTACGAGCAGTACTTC
D gene: NA; clone size: once; V gene: TRBV7-3; J gene: TRBJ2-1; CDR3 protein: CASQGSYNEQFF; CDR3 DNA: TGTGCCAGCCAGGGGTCCTACAATGAGCAGTTCTTC
D gene: NA; clone size: NA; V gene: TRBV11-2; J gene: TRBJ2-7; CDR3 protein: CASSLESGFRSEQYF; CDR3 DNA: TGTGCCAGCAGCTTAGAGTCGGGGTTCCGGTCCGAGCAGTACTTC